This T cell receptor beta chain was observed in a study of shared clonotypes between healthy human individuals. In the naive CD8 group, cells lacked CD45RO and were positively selected for CCR7, so terminally differentiated effector memory CD45RA+ cells were left out. Authors' methods: Filtering differed because ImmunoSEQ produced junction-only sequences that carried no quality scores. This table comes from immunoSEQ multiplex PCR, and its TCRdb copy is limited to in-frame clones, with some not included. That table furnishes V, J and clone size, whereas the DNA furnished D and trimming. The table lists around 1.9 million clones, 85% to 95% of them singletons. Material: naive CD8+ T cells from PBMCs. The receptor was derived from a man aged 18 to 35 in good health. Some clones in this sample may be carry-over from other donors' samples.

The CDR3: CASSERTGGETQYF. The DNA of the CDR3 is TGCGCCAGCAGCGAACGGACAGGGGGAGAGACCCAGTACTTC. The gene calls are TRBV10-1 and TRBJ2-5; 10 positions agree with TRBD1. The CDR3 has 14 amino acids. Per germline, CDR1 WNHNN and CDR2 SYGVQD (reference sequence). Trimming cost V 6 bases and J 4 bases; bases outside gene matches: 5.